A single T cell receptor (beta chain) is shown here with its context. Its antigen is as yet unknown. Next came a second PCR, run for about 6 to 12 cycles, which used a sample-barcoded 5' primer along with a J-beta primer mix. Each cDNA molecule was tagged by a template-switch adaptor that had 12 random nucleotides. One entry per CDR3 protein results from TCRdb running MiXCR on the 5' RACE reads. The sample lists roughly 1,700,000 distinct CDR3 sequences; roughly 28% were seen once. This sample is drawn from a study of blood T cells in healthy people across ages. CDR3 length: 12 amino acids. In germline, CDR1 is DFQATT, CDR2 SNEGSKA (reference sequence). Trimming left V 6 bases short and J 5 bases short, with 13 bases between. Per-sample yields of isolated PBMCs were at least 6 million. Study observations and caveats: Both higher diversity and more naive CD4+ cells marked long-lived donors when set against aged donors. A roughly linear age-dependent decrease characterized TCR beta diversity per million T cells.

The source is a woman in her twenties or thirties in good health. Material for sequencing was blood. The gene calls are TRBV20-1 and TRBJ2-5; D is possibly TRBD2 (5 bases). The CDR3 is CSAGEVVETQYF. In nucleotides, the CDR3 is TGCAGTGCCGGGGAAGTGGTCGAGACCCAGTACTTC.